This T cell receptor beta chain is drawn from a study of T cell responses to AZD1222 COVID-19 vaccine. For this clone: Its antigen is undetermined.

Study conclusions and caveats: CD4 TCRs covered the whole spike, strongest at regions 160-218 and 743-854. Donors were chiefly white British, with a greater number of females, and clonal diversity was perhaps underestimated. Two AZD1222 administrations were followed by greater Spike-specific TCR breadth and depth.

Between the trimmed V and J ends, which lost 1 base and 3 bases, there was a span of 14 bases. CDR3 length: 16 residues. Germline loops: CDR1 SGHDN, CDR2 FVKESK. Assay: immunoSEQ multiplex PCR; the TCRdb copy retains only in-frame clones and omits some. Found here are tens of thousands of clones, around 90% of them singletons; the top ten hold around 3%. The chain combines TRBV14 with TRBJ2-3, with D possibly TRBD1 on 6 matching bases. The material was peripheral blood, obtained on day 0 of AZD1222 vaccination. This sequence originates from an adult in good health. For the CDR3, the DNA is TGTGCCAGCAGCCAAGTAAGGCCTACAGGGACAGATACGCAGTATTTT. Translating it yields CASSQVRPTGTDTQYF.